This TCR beta chain was profiled in a study of T cell responses to AZD1222 COVID-19 vaccine. Study outcomes and limitations: Of the AZD1222 recipients, only 5 to 7 were seropositive at baseline. Spike-wide vaccine-associated CD4 TCRs dominated at 160-218 and 743-854.

CDR1 and CDR2 (germline): SGHKS, YYEKEE (reference sequence). V lost 3 bases to trimming and J lost 5 bases, with 15 bases between them. The CDR3 has 15 residues. Assay: immunoSEQ multiplex PCR; the TCRdb copy retains only in-frame clones and omits some. The table includes fewer than 130,000 clones, 81% detected once. As regards this clone: Its antigen is unknown.

The sequence was obtained from an adult in good health. The sequencing here drew on peripheral blood, taken on day 0 of AZD1222 vaccination. The V gene is TRBV5-5, the J gene TRBJ1-5; weak D call: TRBD1 (6 bases). The CDR3: CASSYLGGADQPQHF. The CDR3 nucleotides are TGTGCCAGCAGCTACCTGGGGGGGGCGGATCAGCCCCAGCATTTT.